The text below deals with one T cell receptor (beta chain). One end of the junction varies from germline; a read error may be responsible. The data derive from a study of radiotherapy plus CTLA-4 blockade in lung cancer. This CDR3 has 12 amino acids. Looked up from germline, CDR1 is MNHNS and CDR2 is SASEGT. Data came from immunoSEQ multiplex PCR; TCRdb stores just in-frame clones and leaves some out. In the table there are about 77,000 clones, 70% to 85% of which are singletons. Sequencing used peripheral blood, obtained from a patient treated with radiotherapy plus ipilimumab. The TCR comes from a human donor with non-small cell lung cancer whose response to radiotherapy plus ipilimumab could not be evaluated. The V and J genes are TRBV6-1 and TRBJ2-7; 9 positions match TRBD1. The CDR3 is CASSVRQGVPLF. CDR3 nucleotides: TGTGCCAGCAGTGTACGACAGGGGGTTCCACTCTTC.